This T cell receptor (beta chain) was retrieved from a study of shared clonotypes between healthy human individuals. The protocol was immunoSEQ multiplex PCR, while the TCRdb copy is restricted to in-frame clones and leaves out a portion. The table lists millions of clones, around 93% of them singletons. In germline, CDR1 is MDHEN, CDR2 SYDVKM. Between the trimmed V and J ends, which lost 7 bases and 6 bases, there was a span of 19 bases. This CDR3 has 14 amino acids. Naive CD8 cells lacked CD45RO and underwent positive selection for CCR7, leaving out terminally differentiated effector memory CD45RA+ cells.

This sequence originates from a man aged 18 to 30 in good health. Some clones in this sample may be carry-over from other donors' samples. This sequence joins TRBV28 and TRBJ2-7; a possible D gene is TRBD2 (6 bases). Sequencing was performed on naive CD8+ T cells from PBMCs. CDR3 DNA sequence: TGTGCCAGCATCCTTAGGGCGGAGGGGAGCGAGCAGTACTTC. Protein: CASILRAEGSEQYF.